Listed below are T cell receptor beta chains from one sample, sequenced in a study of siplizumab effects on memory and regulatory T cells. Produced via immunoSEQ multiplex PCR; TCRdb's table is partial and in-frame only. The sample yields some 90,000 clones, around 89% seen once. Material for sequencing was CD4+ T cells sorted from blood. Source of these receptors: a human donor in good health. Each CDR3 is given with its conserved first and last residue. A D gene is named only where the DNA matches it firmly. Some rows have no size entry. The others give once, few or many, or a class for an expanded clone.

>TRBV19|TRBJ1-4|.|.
TGTGCCAGTAAGGGGGACCGCCTAGGTGAAAAACTGTTTTTT
CASKGDRLGEKLFF
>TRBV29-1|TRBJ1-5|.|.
TGCAGCGTTGTGGCCCCCAATCAGCCCCAGCATTTT
CSVVAPNQPQHF
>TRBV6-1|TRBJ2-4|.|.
TGTGCCAGCAGTGAAGAACAGGGAGCCAAAAACATTCAGTACTTC
CASSEEQGAKNIQYF
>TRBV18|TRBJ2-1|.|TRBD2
TGTGCCAGCTCACCACGTCCGAGGACTAGCGGGAGCTCCTACAATGAGCAGTTCTTC
CASSPRPRTSGSSYNEQFF
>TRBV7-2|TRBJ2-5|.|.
TGTGCCAGCAGCTTAGAGTCGGAGACCCAGTACTTC
CASSLESETQYF
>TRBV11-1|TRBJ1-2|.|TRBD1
TGTGCCAGCAGCCAGGGGACAGGATATTATGGCTACACCTTC
CASSQGTGYYGYTF
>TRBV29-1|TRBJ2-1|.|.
TGCAGCGCTCGTGGCCCCTCCTACAATGAGCAGTTCTTC
CSARGPSYNEQFF
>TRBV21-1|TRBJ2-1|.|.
TGTGCCAGCAGCGGTGATTCGGGGGAAAAGAATGAGCAGTTCTTC
CASSGDSGEKNEQFF
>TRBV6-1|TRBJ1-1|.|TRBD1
TGTGCCAGCAGTCCCCGCGGACAGGGCACTGAAGCTTTCTTT
CASSPRGQGTEAFF
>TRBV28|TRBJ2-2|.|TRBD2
TGTGCCAGAGTACCGGGACTAGCGGGGGTTAACACCGGGGAGCTGTTTTTT
CARVPGLAGVNTGELFF
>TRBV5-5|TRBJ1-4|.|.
TGTGCCAGCAGCAGGGGACCTGCAACTAATGAAAAACTGTTTTTT
CASSRGPATNEKLFF
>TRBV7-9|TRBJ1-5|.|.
TGTGCCAGCAGTTCCGGGGATCAGCCCCAGCATTTT
CASSSGDQPQHF
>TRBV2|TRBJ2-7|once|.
TGTGCCAGTACTTGGTCCCTTTCCTACGAGCAGTACTTC
CASTWSLSYEQYF
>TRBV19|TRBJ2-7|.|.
TGTGCCAGTAGTACGGGACGGACCTACGAGCAGTACTTC
CASSTGRTYEQYF
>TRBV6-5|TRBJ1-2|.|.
TGTGCCAGCAGTTCCCGGTTCCGGGTCGACATTTATGGCTACACCTTC
CASSSRFRVDIYGYTF
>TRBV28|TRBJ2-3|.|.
TGTGCCAGCAGTCTCGAGGGGGGGCTGACAGATACGCAGTATTTT
CASSLEGGLTDTQYF